This T cell receptor beta chain emerged from a study of blood T cell repertoires in COVID-19. The CDR3 length is 16 residues. Germline V gene sequence: CDR1 SGHAT, CDR2 FQNNGV. The junction had 12 bases not matched to a gene; V was cut back by 5 bases and J by 7 bases. In the source study's methods: Quantification of nucleated cells was approximated via reference gene primer amplification. The table came from immunoSEQ multiplex PCR; TCRdb's copy has only in-frame clones and leaves some out. V, J and clone size derive from that table, while D and trimming were established from the DNA sequence. The profile shows approximately 150,000 clones, about 74% of them singletons.

The TCR originated in a man between 50 and 59 years old with acute or convalescent COVID-19. V gene TRBV11-2 combines with J gene TRBJ1-5; 9 bases align to TRBD1. The sequenced sample consisted of peripheral blood. As DNA, the CDR3 is TGTGCCAGCAGCCCCACCCCGGGACAGGGATCCCAGCCCCAGCATTTT. Its translation is CASSPTPGQGSQPQHF.